The next 29 T cell receptor beta chains were all read from a single sample in a study of T cells in Graves' hyperthyroidism and ophthalmopathy. Amplified TCR beta CDR3 regions derived from RNA transcripts. First-round RT-PCR targeting the TCR CDR3 was performed with the HTBI primer set. TCRdb re-derived calls from the multiplex PCR reads in MiXCR, one entry per CDR3 protein. The sample lists fewer than 450,000 distinct CDR3 sequences; roughly 18% were seen once. The sequenced material came from blood. These receptor sequences come from a man between 18 and 35 years old with Graves' ophthalmopathy.

The CDR3 DNA reads as TGCGCCAGCAGCCAAGATCACTACAACTATGGCTACACCTTC. Protein sequence: CASSQDHYNYGYTF. The chain uses TRBV4-1 and TRBJ1-2; D is unresolved. The V end was cut by 0 bases, the J end by 2 bases, with 7 bases between. The CDR3 runs 14 residues. The germline V gene encodes CDR1 MGHRA and CDR2 YSYEKL.

This clonotype was counted only a few times. V gene TRBV7-8 combines with J gene TRBJ2-7; possible D gene TRBD2, 5 bases. V was trimmed by 5 bases and J by 1 base, leaving 18 bases between them. The CDR3 length is 16 residues. The germline V gene encodes CDR1 SGHVS and CDR2 FQNEAQ. This CDR3 is CASSQARTLASYEQYF. CDR3 DNA: TGTGCCAGCAGCCAGGCAAGGACTCTAGCTTCCTACGAGCAGTACTTC.

In this sample, this clonotype turned up a few times. The chain combines TRBV2 with TRBJ1-5; D unclear. The CDR3 contains 13 residues. Between the trimmed V and J ends, which lost 7 bases and 3 bases, there was a span of 10 bases. Germline assignment: CDR1 SNHLY and CDR2 FYNNEI. CDR3 sequence reads: CASIGQNNQPQHF. CDR3 sequence (DNA): TGTGCCAGCATAGGGCAGAACAATCAGCCCCAGCATTTT. Variable domain in full (rest from reference TRBV2 and TRBJ1-5): EPEVTQTPSHQVTQMGQEVILRCVPISNHLYFYWYRQILGQKVEFLVSFYNNEISEKSEIFDDQFSVERPDGSNFTLKIRSTKLEDSAMYFCASIGQNNQPQHFGDGTRLSIL.

V and J are TRBV3-1 and TRBJ2-5, with 7 nucleotides matching TRBD2. The J segment lost 2 bases and the V segment lost 0 bases, leaving 3 bases of the junction unmatched. The germline gives CDR1 LGHDT, CDR2 YNNKEL (reference sequence). The CDR3 loop spans 15 amino acids. The CDR3 nucleotides are TGTGCCAGCAGCCAAGAGGGAGCGGGGCAAGAGACCCAGTACTTC. It specifies CASSQEGAGQETQYF.

The chain is built from TRBV5-1 and TRBJ1-6; unclear D gene. The CDR3 is 15 residues long. Per germline, CDR1 SGHRS and CDR2 YFSETQ. Trimming cost V 4 bases and J 7 bases, with 15 bases left between them. CDR3 sequence: CASSQEGRSNSPLHF. The CDR3 DNA sequence: TGCGCCAGCAGCCAAGAAGGCAGGTCGAATTCACCCCTCCACTTT.

V is TRBV6-1 and J is TRBJ2-1; 9 bases agree with TRBD1. This CDR3 is built from 17 residues. V dropped 3 bases and J dropped 6; count of bases not matched to a gene: 12. CDR1 is MNHNS and CDR2 is SASEGT in the germline V gene. CDR3 bases: TGTGCCAGCAGTGATCCCCTGGGGGACAGGGCCTTCAATGAGCAGTTCTTC. It specifies CASSDPLGDRAFNEQFF.

This clonotype was found a few times. The chain employs TRBV29-1 and TRBJ2-2; D tentatively fits TRBD1 or TRBD2 (5 bases each). The CDR3 has 17 amino acids. Germline V CDR1 and CDR2: SQVTM, ANQGSEA. Trimming removed 7 bases from V and 0 bases from J, with 21 bases in between. The CDR3 protein is CSASLPQGVSNTGELFF. CDR3 sequence (DNA): TGCAGCGCCAGTCTGCCCCAGGGAGTTTCGAACACCGGGGAGCTGTTTTTT.

The chain combines TRBV9 with TRBJ2-7; D possibly corresponds to TRBD1 (8 bases). Trimming cost V 3 bases and J 5 bases, with 21 bases left between them. The CDR3 covers 16 residues. CDR1 and CDR2 from the germline V gene are SGDLS and YYNGEE. The CDR3 spells CASSEEGGTGRNEQYF. The CDR3 nucleotides are TGTGCCAGCAGCGAGGAGGGGGGGACAGGAAGGAACGAGCAGTACTTC.

This clonotype has at least ten counts. This chain uses TRBV28 with TRBJ2-1; D ambiguous. Trimming stripped 6 bases from V and 3 bases from J, with 3 bases between. Germline CDR1 reads MDHEN; CDR2 reads SYDVKM. CDR3 size: 11 residues. As DNA, the CDR3 is TGTGCCAGCAGGTACTACAATGAGCAGTTCTTC. Amino acid sequence: CASRYYNEQFF. Full variable domain (remainder filled in from reference TRBV28 and TRBJ2-1): DVKVTQSSRYLVKRTGEKVFLECVQDMDHENMFWYRQDPGLGLRLIYFSYDVKMKEKGDIPEGYSVSREKKERFSLILESASTNQTSMYLCASRYYNEQFFGPGTRLTVL.

This clonotype was observed many times. The J gene is TRBJ1-1, the V gene TRBV3-1; TRBD1 is a possible D gene (6 bases). The CDR3 has 13 amino acids. Germline CDR1 and CDR2: LGHDT and YNNKEL (reference sequence). Deletions cut 6 bases from V and 2 bases from J, with 10 bases between. Here the CDR3 DNA reads TGTGCCAGCAGGCCGGGACATAACACTGAAGCTTTCTTT. This gives the protein CASRPGHNTEAFF.

The gene calls are TRBV25-1 and TRBJ2-7; D may be TRBD2 (6 bases). Germline assignment: CDR1 MGHDK and CDR2 SYGVNS. This CDR3 has 13 amino acids. V was cut by 8 bases and J by 3 bases, with 14 bases left in between. CDR3 sequence: CASSGRKIYEQYF. CDR3 nucleotide sequence: TGTGCCAGCTCCGGGAGAAAAATCTACGAGCAGTACTTC.

The V call is TRBV28, the J call TRBJ1-2; 9 positions match TRBD1. Unmatched junction bases numbered 3, after V lost 6 bases and J lost 1 base. This CDR3 has 14 amino acids. From germline, CDR1 is MDHEN and CDR2 SYDVKM. Here the CDR3 DNA reads TGTGCCAGCAGATCGGGACAGGGTAACTATGGCTACACCTTC. It encodes CASRSGQGNYGYTF.

The table lists this clonotype with many counts. V usage is TRBV20-1 and J usage is TRBJ1-1; D gene uncertain. The CDR3 has 14 residues. The germline CDR1 and CDR2 sequences are DFQATT and SNEGSKA (reference sequence). Deletions cut 6 bases from V and 1 base from J, with 15 bases between. CDR3 sequence: CSAPHRATNTEAFF. The DNA for the CDR3 is TGCAGTGCACCACACCGGGCCACGAACACTGAAGCTTTCTTT.

The chain recombines TRBV4-1 with TRBJ2-5; tentatively, D is TRBD1 (5 bases). The CDR3 has 14 residues. Germline-derived CDR1 and CDR2 are MGHRA and YSYEKL. V shed 0 bases and J shed 5 bases, with 10 bases lying between them. The CDR3 region is CASSQDLRDETQYF. Here the CDR3 DNA reads TGCGCCAGCAGCCAAGACCTCAGGGATGAGACCCAGTACTTC.

The rearrangement links TRBV18 to TRBJ2-3; the D is unclear. There are 16 residues in the CDR3. Germline CDR1 and CDR2: KGHSH and LQKENI. Trimming took 3 bases from V and 2 from J, leaving 15 bases between them. Here the CDR3 reads CASSPTGPPDTDTQYF. CDR3 bases: TGTGCCAGCTCACCTACCGGACCTCCGGACACAGATACGCAGTATTTT.

This clonotype was seen at least ten times. The V call is TRBV5-1, the J call TRBJ2-1; TRBD2 might be the D (7 bases). The germline V and J ends were trimmed by 4 bases and 5 bases, with 16 bases remaining between them. CDR3 length: 15 amino acids. The germline gives CDR1 SGHRS, CDR2 YFSETQ. CDR3 sequence reads: CASSDLGGGHNEQFF. CDR3 DNA: TGCGCCAGCAGCGATCTGGGGGGGGGCCACAATGAGCAGTTCTTC.

This clonotype was observed a handful of times. The chain carries TRBV20-1 and TRBJ2-7, with D possibly TRBD1 on 5 matching bases. Germline V gene data show CDR1 as DFQATT and CDR2 as SNEGSKA (reference sequence). Trimming cost V 6 bases and J 3 bases, with 15 bases left between them. The CDR3 is 13 residues long. CDR3 coding DNA: TGCAGTGCGACATCGGACACCAACTACGAGCAGTACTTC. As protein: CSATSDTNYEQYF.

There are many counts of this clonotype. The chain joins TRBV18 to TRBJ2-5; D may match TRBD1 or TRBD2 (5 bases each). Germline V gene data show CDR1 as KGHSH and CDR2 as LQKENI. Trimming cost V 8 bases and J 2 bases, with 12 bases left between them. This CDR3 contains 13 residues. CDR3 in amino acids: CASAPGQQETQYF. The DNA of the CDR3 is TGTGCCAGCGCCCCGGGGCAGCAAGAGACCCAGTACTTC.

The chain is built from TRBV2 and TRBJ2-5, with a possible D match to TRBD1 (5 bases). The germline CDR1 and CDR2 sequences are SNHLY and FYNNEI. Trimming pared 4 bases from V and 7 bases from J, leaving 16 bases between. This CDR3 comprises 14 residues. CDR3 nucleotides: TGTGCCAGCAGTGTAGGCCAGGGCGACGGGACCCAGTACTTC. Its protein is CASSVGQGDGTQYF.

This clonotype was picked up a small number of times. This may arise from a read error, as a much more abundant clone is one base away. The genes are TRBV12-3 or TRBV12-4 and TRBJ1-2; a weak D match, TRBD1 (5 bases). There are 15 residues in the CDR3. Trimming removed 11 bases at V and 6 bases at J, with 25 bases between. The DNA for the CDR3 is TGTGCCCGTGCGCGGGGCGAGATCAGGAGTAATGGCTACACCTTC. It codes for CARARGEIRSNGYTF.

J is TRBJ1-3 and V is TRBV18; D gene unclear. The CDR3 is 15 residues long. Germline values: CDR1 KGHSH, CDR2 LQKENI. Between the trimmed V and J ends, which lost 0 bases and 4 bases, there was a span of 10 bases. The CDR3 sequence: CASSPPTTTGNTIYF. The CDR3 DNA sequence: TGTGCCAGCTCACCACCGACTACTACGGGAAACACCATATATTTT.

This clonotype was recorded many times. The V gene is TRBV7-8, the J gene TRBJ2-7; D is possibly TRBD2 (7 bases). V was clipped by 7 bases and J by 3 bases, with 16 bases between them. The length of the CDR3 is 14 residues. Germline values: CDR1 SGHVS, CDR2 FQNEAQ. CDR3 DNA sequence: TGTGCCAGCACCTGGGGGGGCTCCCTCTACGAGCAGTACTTC. The encoded protein is CASTWGGSLYEQYF.

This clonotype has just a few counts. The rearrangement links TRBV20-1 to TRBJ2-1, with 7 bases lining up with TRBD2. This CDR3 region has 15 residues. Trimming at V came to 0 bases and at J to 6 bases, leaving 8 bases not matched to a gene. Germline CDR1 and CDR2: DFQATT and SNEGSKA (reference sequence). CDR3: CSARDFQRGLNEQFF. The CDR3 DNA is TGCAGTGCTAGAGATTTCCAGCGGGGACTCAATGAGCAGTTCTTC.

This clonotype was detected many times. The rearrangement links TRBV11-2 to TRBJ1-2; a possible D gene is TRBD1 (6 bases). The V gene's germline CDR1 is SGHAT and CDR2 FQNNGV. V was pared by 7 bases and J by 2 bases, with 11 bases between. The CDR3 is 13 amino acids. The CDR3 sequence is CASKGGVNYGYTF. The CDR3 DNA follows: TGTGCCAGCAAAGGGGGAGTGAACTATGGCTACACCTTC.

This chain connects TRBV24-1 to TRBJ2-2; D is unresolved. In germline, CDR1 is KGHDR, CDR2 SFDVKD. This CDR3 has 14 residues. V was pared by 5 bases and J by 2 bases, with 8 bases between. The CDR3 nucleotides read TGTGCCACCAGTGTCCAGCCCAACACCGGGGAGCTGTTTTTT. Translated, it gives CATSVQPNTGELFF.

Comment on this clonotype: This may stem from a read error, because a much larger clone lies one nucleotide away. This chain uses TRBV2 with TRBJ1-1, with a tentative D call TRBD1 (5 bases). V was clipped by 11 bases and J by 11 bases, with 18 bases between them. The CDR3 has 11 amino acids. Germline V gene lookup returns CDR1 SNHLY and CDR2 FYNNEI. CDR3 protein: CASKGDVDAFF. The CDR3 nucleotides are TGTGCCTCAAAAGGGGACGTTGACGCTTTCTTT.

This clonotype was seen repeatedly, ten times or more. The chain recombines TRBV12-3 or TRBV12-4 with TRBJ2-3; TRBD2 might be the D (6 bases). V was trimmed by 5 bases and J by 6 bases, leaving 12 bases between them. This CDR3 region has 13 residues. The CDR3 is CASSRRGKDTQYF. CDR3 nucleotide sequence: TGTGCCAGCAGTCGGAGGGGTAAGGATACGCAGTATTTT.

This clonotype was observed a handful of times. The gene calls are TRBV20-1 and TRBJ2-4, with 11 bases lining up with TRBD2. V was clipped by 1 base and J by 4 bases; unmatched bases: 0. CDR1 and CDR2 from the germline V gene are DFQATT and SNEGSKA (reference sequence). The CDR3 contains 14 residues. CDR3 sequence: CSARVAGGKNIQYF. The CDR3 bases are TGCAGTGCTAGAGTAGCGGGGGGGAAAAACATTCAGTACTTC.

The V call is TRBV12-3 or TRBV12-4, the J call TRBJ1-6; D remains unclear. Between the trimmed V and J ends, which lost 4 bases and 10 bases, there was a span of 14 bases. This CDR3 contains 14 residues. CDR3 nucleotide sequence: TGTGCCAGCAGTTCCAGGAGGGCACGGTCACCCCTCCACTTT. Translation gives CASSSRRARSPLHF.